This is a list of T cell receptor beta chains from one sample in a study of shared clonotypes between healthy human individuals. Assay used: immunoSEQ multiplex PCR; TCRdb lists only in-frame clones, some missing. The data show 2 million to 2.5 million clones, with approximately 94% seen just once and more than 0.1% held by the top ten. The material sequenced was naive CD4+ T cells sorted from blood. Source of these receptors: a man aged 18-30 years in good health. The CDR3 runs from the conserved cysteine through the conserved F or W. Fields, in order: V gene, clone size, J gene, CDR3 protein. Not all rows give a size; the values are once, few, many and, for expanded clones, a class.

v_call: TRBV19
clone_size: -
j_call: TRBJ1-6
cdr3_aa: CASRAPGTGNSPLHF

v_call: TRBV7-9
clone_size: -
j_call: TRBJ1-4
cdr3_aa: CASSGSITNEKLFF

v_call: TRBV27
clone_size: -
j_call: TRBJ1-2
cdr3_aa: CASSLRQGAGYGYTF

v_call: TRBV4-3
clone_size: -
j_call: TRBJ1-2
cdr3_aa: CASSQETGSGYGYTF

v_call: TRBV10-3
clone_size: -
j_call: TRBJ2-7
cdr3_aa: CAIRLDSYEQYF

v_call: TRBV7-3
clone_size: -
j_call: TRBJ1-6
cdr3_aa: CASSLEGPRGGNSPLHF

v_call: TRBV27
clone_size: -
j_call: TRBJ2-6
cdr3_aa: CASSLPSGAGANVLTF

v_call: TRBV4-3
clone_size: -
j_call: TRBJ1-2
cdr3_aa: CASSQEGGLGVVNYGYTF

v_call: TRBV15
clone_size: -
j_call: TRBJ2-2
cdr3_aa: CATSRTSGNTGELFF

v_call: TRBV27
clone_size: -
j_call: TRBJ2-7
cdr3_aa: CASSRGTSGYEQYF

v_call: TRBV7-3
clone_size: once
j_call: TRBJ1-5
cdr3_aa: CASSPGQGEPQHF

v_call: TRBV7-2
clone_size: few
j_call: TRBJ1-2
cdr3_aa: CASSLGFYGYTF

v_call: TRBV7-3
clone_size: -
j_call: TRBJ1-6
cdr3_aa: CASSPGGINSPLHF

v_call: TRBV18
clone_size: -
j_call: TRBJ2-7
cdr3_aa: CASSPGGPPLVQYF

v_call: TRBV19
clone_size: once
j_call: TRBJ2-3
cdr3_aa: CASSQLGTRTTDTQYF

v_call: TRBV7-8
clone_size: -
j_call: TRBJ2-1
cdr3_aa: CASSLVGGTYNEQFF

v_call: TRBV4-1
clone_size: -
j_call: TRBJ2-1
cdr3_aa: CASSQDGQGAPREQFF

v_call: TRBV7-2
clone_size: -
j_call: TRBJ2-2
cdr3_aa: CASSRENTGELFF

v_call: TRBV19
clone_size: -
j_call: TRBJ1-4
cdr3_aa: CASSGGGANEKLFF

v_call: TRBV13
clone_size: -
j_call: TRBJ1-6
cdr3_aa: CASSSGTRNSPLHF

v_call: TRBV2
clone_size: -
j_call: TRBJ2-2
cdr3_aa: CASSANRVSGELFF

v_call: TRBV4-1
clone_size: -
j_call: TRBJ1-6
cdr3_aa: CASSQGGALTDGSPLHF

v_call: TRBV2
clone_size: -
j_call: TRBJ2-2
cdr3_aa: CASSETSGSPGELFF

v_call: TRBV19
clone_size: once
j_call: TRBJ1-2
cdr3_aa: CASRSPGRTYGYTF

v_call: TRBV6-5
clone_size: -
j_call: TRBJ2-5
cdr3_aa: CASSPEGGGQETQYF

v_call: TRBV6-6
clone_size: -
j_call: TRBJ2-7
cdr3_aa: CASSYLEVFEQYF

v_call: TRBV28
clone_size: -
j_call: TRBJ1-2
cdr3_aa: CASSSSAGGLDNYGYTF

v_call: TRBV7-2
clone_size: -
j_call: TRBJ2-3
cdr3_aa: CASSFDGLARTDTQYF

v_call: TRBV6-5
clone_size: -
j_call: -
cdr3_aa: CASSNPSPQGYEQYF

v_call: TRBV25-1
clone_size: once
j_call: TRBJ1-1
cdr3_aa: CASSQNPGQEAFF

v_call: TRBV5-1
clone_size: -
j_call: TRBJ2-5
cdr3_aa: CASSFSVAGGPGETQYF

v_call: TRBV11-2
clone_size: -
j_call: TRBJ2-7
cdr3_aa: CASQPFLFGRARAYEQYF

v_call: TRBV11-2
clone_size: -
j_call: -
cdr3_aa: CASSLSSVRQETQYF

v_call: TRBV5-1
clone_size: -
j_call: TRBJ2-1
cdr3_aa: CASSSVVALAGEGEQFF

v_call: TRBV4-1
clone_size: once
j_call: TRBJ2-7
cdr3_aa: CASSNGQGGPYEQYF

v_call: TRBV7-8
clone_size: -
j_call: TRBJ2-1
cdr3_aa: CASSPLAGAGWNEQFF

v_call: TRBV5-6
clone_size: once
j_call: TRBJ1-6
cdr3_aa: CASSRSDRASPLHF

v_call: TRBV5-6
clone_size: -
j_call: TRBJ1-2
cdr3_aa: CASSSDLNNYGYTF

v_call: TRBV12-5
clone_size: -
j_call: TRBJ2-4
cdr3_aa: CASVRGTSGENIQYF

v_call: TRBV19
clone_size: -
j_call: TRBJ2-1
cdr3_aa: CASSISRRSYNEQFF

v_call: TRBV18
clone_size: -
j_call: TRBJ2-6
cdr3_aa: CASSPLQGSGANVLTF

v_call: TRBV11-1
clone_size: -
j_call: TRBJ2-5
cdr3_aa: CASSYGHKQETQYF

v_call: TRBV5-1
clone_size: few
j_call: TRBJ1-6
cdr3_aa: CASSPIARGLSPLHF

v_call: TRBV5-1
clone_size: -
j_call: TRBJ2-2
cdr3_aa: CASSLGHSNTGELFF

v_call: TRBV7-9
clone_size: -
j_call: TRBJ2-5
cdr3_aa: CASSLAGAQETQYF

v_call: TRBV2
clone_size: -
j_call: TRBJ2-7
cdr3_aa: CASRATGLSPYEQYF

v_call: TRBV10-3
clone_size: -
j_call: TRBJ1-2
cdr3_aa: CAISETGIDVGAHGYTF

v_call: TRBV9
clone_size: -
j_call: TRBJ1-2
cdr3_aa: CASSVGPNYGYTF

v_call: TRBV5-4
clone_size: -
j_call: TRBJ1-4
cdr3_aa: CASSLAPGQGNEKLFF

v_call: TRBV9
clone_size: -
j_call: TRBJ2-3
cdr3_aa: CASSSGTSGSGTDTQYF

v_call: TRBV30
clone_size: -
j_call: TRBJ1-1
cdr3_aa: CAWRRDGTEAFF

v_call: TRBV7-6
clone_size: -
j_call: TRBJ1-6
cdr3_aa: CASSNQDSPLHF

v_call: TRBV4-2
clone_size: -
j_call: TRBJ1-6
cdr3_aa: CASSQTGAGTGYNSPLHF

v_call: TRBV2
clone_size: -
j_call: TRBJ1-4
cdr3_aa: CASSEAQRGEKLFF

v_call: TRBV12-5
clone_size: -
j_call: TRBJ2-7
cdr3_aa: CASGLVLGQPVPEQYF

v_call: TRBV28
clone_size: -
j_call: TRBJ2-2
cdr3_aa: CASSFSRWASGTGELFF

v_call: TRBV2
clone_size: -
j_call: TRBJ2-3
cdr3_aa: CASSGKRDGTQYF

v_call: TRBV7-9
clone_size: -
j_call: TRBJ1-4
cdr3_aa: CASSTTKLHSTATNEKLFF

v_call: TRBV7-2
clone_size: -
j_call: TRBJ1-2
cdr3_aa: CASSHGTGFGYTF

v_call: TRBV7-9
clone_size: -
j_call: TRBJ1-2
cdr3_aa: CASSSQGRGGYGYTF